A single sample is the source of the 29 T cell receptor beta chains below, sequenced in a study of OX40 agonist ivuxolimab in advanced cancers. Assay used: immunoSEQ multiplex PCR; TCRdb lists only in-frame clones, some missing. Of about 54,000 clones detected, about 89% appear once; the ten largest clones hold 10% to 15%. Material: CD4+ or CD8+ T cells sorted from blood, obtained in a trial of the OX40 agonist ivuxolimab. The receptors stem from an adult with an advanced solid tumor such as melanoma, head and neck, liver or kidney cancer.

This chain joins TRBV4-2 and TRBJ2-7; D unresolved. CDR3 length: 16 residues. V lost 2 bases to trimming and J lost 5 bases, with 19 bases between them. Germline lookup yields CDR1 LGHNA and CDR2 YNFKEQ. In DNA form, the CDR3 reads TGTGCCAGCAGCCAAACGAGACGGATCATTACGGACGAGCAGTACTTC. Its translation: CASSQTRRIITDEQYF.

V and J are TRBV4-1 and TRBJ2-1; the D gene could be TRBD1 or TRBD2 (5 bases each). Between the trimmed V and J ends, which lost 1 base and 3 bases, there was a span of 25 bases. CDR1 and CDR2 (germline): MGHRA, YSYEKL. CDR3 size: 20 residues. This chain's CDR3 is CASSQVPGALAPIFYNEQFF. In nucleotides, the CDR3 is TGCGCCAGCAGCCAAGTGCCCGGGGCGCTCGCACCCATATTCTACAATGAGCAGTTCTTC.

V is TRBV7-2 and J is TRBJ1-5; 8 nucleotides line up with TRBD1. The CDR3 totals 17 residues. Germline V gene lookup returns CDR1 SGHTA and CDR2 FQGNSA. V was clipped by 0 bases and J by 4 bases; unmatched bases: 8. CDR3 bases: TGTGCCAGCAGCTTAGCGCCCAGGGGGCCTCGTAATCAGCCCCAGCATTTT. Its protein is CASSLAPRGPRNQPQHF.

The chain carries TRBV6-6 and TRBJ2-7; D is undetermined. V lost 6 bases, J lost 5 bases, and 17 bases lay in between. CDR3 length equals 14 residues. Germline CDR1 is MNHNY and CDR2 is SVGAGI (reference sequence). CDR3 nucleotide sequence: TGTGCCAGCAGCTCTTTCGAGTTTTACCACGAGCAGTACTTC. Its protein is CASSSFEFYHEQYF.

The V gene is TRBV5-1, the J gene TRBJ2-7, with 16 nucleotides matching TRBD2. V lost 4 bases to trimming and J lost 3 bases; unmatched junction nucleotides: 4. The CDR3 covers 16 residues. The V gene's germline CDR1 is SGHRS and CDR2 YFSETQ. CDR3: CASSGTSGGGRYEQYF. The DNA for the CDR3 is TGCGCCAGCAGCGGGACTAGCGGGGGGGGCCGCTACGAGCAGTACTTC.

J is TRBJ2-7 and V is TRBV2; TRBD1 matches 9 bases. This CDR3 has 13 amino acids. Germline V gene data show CDR1 as SNHLY and CDR2 as FYNNEI. V lost 6 bases and J lost 4; bases outside the gene matches: 4. CDR3 in amino acids: CASRRDREYEQYF. DNA for the CDR3: TGTGCCAGCAGAAGGGACAGGGAGTACGAGCAGTACTTC.

The chain combines TRBV4-2 with TRBJ2-3, with a tentative D call TRBD2 (5 bases). Germline V gives CDR1 LGHNA, CDR2 YNFKEQ. The V end was cut by 1 base, the J end by 2 bases, with 13 bases between. This CDR3 is 16 amino acids long. Here the CDR3 DNA reads TGTGCCAGCAGCCAAGGGTCGGACTTTCCCACAGATACGCAGTATTTT. Protein sequence: CASSQGSDFPTDTQYF.

This clone appeared once. The rearrangement uses TRBV28 and TRBJ2-2; 7 nucleotides align to TRBD1. CDR3 size: 19 residues. Trimming removed 6 bases from V and 0 bases from J; junction bases left unmatched: 16. Germline assignment: CDR1 MDHEN and CDR2 SYDVKM. The CDR3, as DNA: TGTGCCAGCAGCCAATTTTCCGGGACAGTCAACGCGAACACCGGGGAGCTGTTTTTT. Translating gives CASSQFSGTVNANTGELFF. The whole variable domain, filled in from reference TRBV28 and TRBJ2-2, reads DVKVTQSSRYLVKRTGEKVFLECVQDMDHENMFWYRQDPGLGLRLIYFSYDVKMKEKGDIPEGYSVSREKKERFSLILESASTNQTSMYLCASSQFSGTVNANTGELFFGEGSRLTVL.

The CDR3 sequence is CASSPHRLAVPSSYNEQFF. CDR3 DNA sequence: TGTGCCAGCAGCCCCCATAGACTAGCGGTCCCGAGCTCCTACAATGAGCAGTTCTTC. The gene calls are TRBV7-9 and TRBJ2-1; 9 nucleotides line up with TRBD2. Looked up from germline, CDR1 is SEHNR and CDR2 is FQNEAQ (reference sequence). The CDR3 totals 19 residues. Trimming took 5 bases from V and 0 from J; bases not matched to a gene: 14.

The J gene is TRBJ2-2, the V gene TRBV5-1; D not resolved. Trimming removed 3 bases from V and 2 bases from J, with 2 bases in between. The V gene's germline CDR1 is SGHRS and CDR2 YFSETQ. This CDR3 spans 12 amino acids. The CDR3, as DNA: TGCGCCAGCAGCTCCAACACCGGGGAGCTGTTTTTT. Residues: CASSSNTGELFF.

This clone has just one count. The rearrangement uses TRBV5-1 and TRBJ2-1; possibly TRBD1 for D (6 bases). This CDR3 region has 14 residues. V was trimmed by 7 bases and J by 4 bases, leaving 15 bases between them. CDR1 and CDR2 (germline): SGHRS, YFSETQ. CDR3 protein: CASATTGRYNEQFF. The CDR3 nucleotides read TGCGCCAGCGCCACGACAGGCAGATACAATGAGCAGTTCTTC.

A remark on this clone: Other DNA sequences of this sample code for an identical CDR3. J is TRBJ1-2 and V is TRBV28; D is undetermined. The germline CDR1 and CDR2 sequences are MDHEN and SYDVKM. Trimming removed 5 bases from V and 5 bases from J, with 9 bases in between. The CDR3 contains 12 residues. The CDR3 loop is CASSLRLYGYTF. CDR3 nucleotides: TGTGCCAGCAGTCTCCGTTTATATGGCTACACCTTC.

The chain joins TRBV19 to TRBJ1-5; 9 bases match TRBD1. CDR1 is LNHDA, CDR2 SQIVND, per germline (reference sequence). The CDR3 sequence is 14 residues long. J was trimmed by 5 bases and V by 4 bases; bases with no gene match: 3. CDR3 loop: CASSTRTGDQPQHF. CDR3 coding DNA: TGTGCCAGTAGTACGAGGACAGGGGATCAGCCCCAGCATTTT.

The chain links TRBV18 to TRBJ2-6; 12 bases map to TRBD2. The CDR3 covers 18 residues. CDR1 KGHSH and CDR2 LQKENI come from the germline V gene. V dropped 2 bases and J dropped 3; count of bases not matched to a gene: 5. Here the CDR3 DNA reads TGTGCCAGCTCACCATTGACTAGCGGGAGTGGTGGGGCCAACGTCCTGACTTTC. Protein: CASSPLTSGSGGANVLTF.

The chain uses TRBV5-1 and TRBJ2-3; D gene ambiguous. In germline, CDR1 is SGHRS, CDR2 YFSETQ. The V gene lost 6 bases and the J gene lost 2 bases, with 13 bases spanning the gap. CDR3 size: 14 residues. DNA of the CDR3: TGCGCCAGCACCCTGGGAATATTCACAGATACGCAGTATTTT. Encoded protein: CASTLGIFTDTQYF.

The gene calls are TRBV9 and TRBJ1-1; a possible D gene is TRBD1 (6 bases). V lost 4 bases, J lost 5 bases, and 21 bases lay in between. Germline CDR1 is SGDLS and CDR2 is YYNGEE. The CDR3 contains 16 residues. CDR3 sequence: CASSRMIGGLGTEAFF. CDR3 coding DNA: TGTGCCAGCAGCCGGATGATTGGGGGGCTGGGAACTGAAGCTTTCTTT.

The gene calls are TRBV10-1 and TRBJ1-1, with D maybe TRBD1 (5 bases). V lost 4 bases and J lost 0, with 12 bases in between. Germline V gene sequence: CDR1 WNHNN, CDR2 SYGVQD (reference sequence). This CDR3 has 15 amino acids. CDR3 amino acids: CASSGNRLMNTEAFF. CDR3 coding DNA: TGCGCCAGCAGTGGCAACAGGCTCATGAACACTGAAGCTTTCTTT.

The rearrangement joins TRBV18 to TRBJ2-5; no definite D call. The J call is uncertain, as TRBJ2-7 better fits the DNA end. The CDR3 has 14 residues. Germline V CDR1 and CDR2: KGHSH, LQKENI. This CDR3 is CASSPGSWEDEQYF. The CDR3 nucleotides read TGTGCCAGCTCACCGGGGTCTTGGGAAGACGAGCAGTACTTC.

The chain links TRBV6-6 to TRBJ1-5; no definite D call. Germline-derived CDR1 and CDR2 are MNHNY and SVGAGI (reference sequence). There are 13 residues in the CDR3. Trimming shortened V by 0 bases and J by 3 bases, and 3 bases separated the two germline ends. The CDR3 reads CASSYSFNQPQHF. DNA of the CDR3: TGTGCCAGCAGTTACTCTTTCAATCAGCCCCAGCATTTT.

V and J are TRBV10-2 and TRBJ2-2, with D perhaps matching TRBD1 or TRBD2 (5 bases each). CDR1 and CDR2 (germline): WSHSY, SAAADI. V was pared by 4 bases and J by 7 bases, with 19 bases between. This CDR3 has 16 amino acids. This chain's CDR3 is CASSARGWKVIGELFF. For the CDR3, the DNA is TGCGCCAGCAGTGCGAGGGGTTGGAAAGTGATCGGGGAGCTGTTTTTT.

The J gene is TRBJ2-1, the V gene TRBV7-3; D might be TRBD1 (5 bases). From germline, CDR1 is SGHTA and CDR2 FQGTGA. V dropped 3 bases and J dropped 3 bases, with 6 bases sitting between them. This CDR3 region has 13 residues. The CDR3 coding sequence is TGTGCCAGCAGCTTCGACAGCTACAATGAGCAGTTCTTC. Protein sequence: CASSFDSYNEQFF.

This clone was detected only once. J is TRBJ2-5 and V is TRBV4-1; tentative D call: TRBD1 (5 bases). There are 16 residues in the CDR3. Germline V gene sequence: CDR1 MGHRA, CDR2 YSYEKL. V shed 0 bases and J shed 5 bases, with 16 bases lying between them. The CDR3 reads CASSQEGAARRETQYF. CDR3 nucleotide sequence: TGCGCCAGCAGCCAAGAAGGGGCAGCACGGCGGGAGACCCAGTACTTC.

The CDR3 sequence is CASSQGLRGTSGRTDTQYF. In DNA, the CDR3 is TGCGCCAGCAGCCAAGGGTTGAGGGGGACAAGCGGGAGGACAGATACGCAGTATTTT. The gene calls are TRBV4-1 and TRBJ2-3; 9 bases agree with TRBD2. V lost 1 base and J lost 3; bases outside the gene matches: 14. Looked up from germline, CDR1 is MGHRA and CDR2 is YSYEKL. The CDR3 contains 19 residues.

This clone has just one count. This rearrangement joins TRBV10-3 to TRBJ2-1; TRBD2 aligns across 9 bases. Germline V lookup: CDR1 ENHRY, CDR2 SYGVKD. The CDR3 has 14 amino acids. V shed 4 bases, J shed 8 bases, and the junction held 6 bases outside the gene matches. The CDR3, as DNA: TGTGCCATCAGTGTTAGCGGGAGACGGTATGAGCAGTTCTTC. Protein sequence: CAISVSGRRYEQFF.

This chain joins TRBV7-9 and TRBJ2-5; D gene uncertain. Trimming stripped 1 base from V and 4 bases from J, with 13 bases between. CDR1 SEHNR and CDR2 FQNEAQ come from the germline V gene (reference sequence). The length of the CDR3 is 15 residues. The CDR3 DNA is TGTGCCAGCAGCTTAGTGGGCGGAATAGGAGAGACCCAGTACTTC. Protein product: CASSLVGGIGETQYF. The full variable domain, in which reference TRBV7-9 and TRBJ2-5 provide the parts outside the CDR3, is DTGVSQNPRHKITKRGQNVTFRCDPISEHNRLYWYRQTLGQGPEFLTYFQNEAQLEKSRLLSDRFSAERPKGSFSTLEIQRTEQGDSAMYLCASSLVGGIGETQYFGPGTRLLVL.

This clone appeared a single time. The chain joins TRBV6-7 to TRBJ1-3, with D hard to call. TRBV6-7 falls under the ORF class, with uncertain function. V lost 7 bases, J lost 4 bases, and 14 bases lay in between. This CDR3 is 14 amino acids long. The chain's CDR3 is CASIPRAEGNTIYF. The CDR3 coding sequence is TGTGCCAGCATTCCAAGAGCCGAGGGAAACACCATATATTTT.

In its sample, this clone was seen once. The genes are TRBV5-8 and TRBJ1-6, with unresolved D. The V gene's germline CDR1 is SGHTS and CDR2 YDEGEE. CDR3 length equals 14 residues. Trimming took 6 bases from V and 7 from J, leaving 14 bases between them. In DNA form, the CDR3 reads TGTGCCAGCAACCTAAATGAAGGGAATTCACCCCTCCACTTT. It translates to CASNLNEGNSPLHF. Using reference TRBV5-8 and TRBJ1-6 for the parts outside the CDR3, the full variable domain is EAGVTQSPTHLIKTRGQQATLRCSPISGHTSVYWYQQALGLGLQFLLWYDEGEERNRGNFPPRFSGRQFPNYSSELNVNALELEDSALYLCASNLNEGNSPLHFGNGTRLTVT.

The count of this clone is one. V gene TRBV27 combines with J gene TRBJ2-2; D tentatively reads TRBD1 or TRBD2 (5 bases each). The germline V gene has CDR1 MNHEY and CDR2 SMNVEV (reference sequence). CDR3 length: 16 residues. Trimming removed 10 bases from V and 3 bases from J, with 21 bases in between. CDR3 protein: CATKRWQGVDTGELFF. The DNA for the CDR3 is TGTGCCACGAAACGATGGCAGGGAGTAGACACCGGGGAGCTGTTTTTT.

In regard to this clone: The DNA is left out, because the CDR3 cannot be placed on it with certainty; the CDR3 is given as TCRdb lists it. This sequence joins TRBV21-1 and TRBJ1-4. TRBV21-1 is shown as a pseudogene. The CDR3 length is 15 residues, termini included. CDR3 region: CASSWGAGSGEKLFF.